Following are 15 T cell receptor beta chains from one sample sequenced in a study of response to subunit inactivated influenza vaccine. A single record per CDR3 protein comes from TCRdb applying MiXCR to the RT-PCR reads. This sample has 500,000 to 600,000 distinct CDR3 sequences; 14% occur once, and the top ten carry around 10%. The sequenced sample was PBMCs from blood, obtained 11 to 12 days after vaccination. These receptors all stem from a man aged 50 or older who received an inactivated influenza vaccine.

In its sample, this clonotype was seen a few times. The chain couples TRBV12-3 or TRBV12-4 to TRBJ1-5; 8 bases fit TRBD1. Trimming took 3 bases from V and 6 from J; bases not matched to a gene: 7. The CDR3 contains 15 residues. CDR3 sequence reads: CASSFAGGGGQPQHF. The CDR3 region has the DNA TGTGCCAGCAGTTTCGCAGGGGGCGGGGGTCAGCCCCAGCATTTT.

In its sample, this clonotype was seen a few times. The genes are TRBV3-1 and TRBJ2-7; no clear D gene. This CDR3 region has 15 residues. Germline loops: CDR1 LGHDT, CDR2 YNNKEL (reference sequence). V gave up 3 bases and J gave up 7 bases, with 19 bases separating them. The CDR3 spells CASSQGTAPTMEQYF. For the CDR3, the DNA is TGTGCCAGCAGCCAGGGTACTGCCCCCACTATGGAGCAGTACTTC.

The sample holds a few counts of this clonotype. The rearrangement links TRBV6-2 or TRBV6-3 to TRBJ1-2; 7 bases are shared with TRBD1. The CDR3 totals 16 residues. Germline CDR1 and CDR2: MNHEY and SVGEGT. Trimming removed 2 bases from V and 2 bases from J; junction bases left unmatched: 8. CDR3 bases: TGTGCCAGCAGTTACCGCTCGACAGGGCACAACTATGGCTACACCTTC. This sequence encodes CASSYRSTGHNYGYTF.

CDR3 protein: CASSLKVAAGQFF. In nucleotides, the CDR3 is TGTGCCAGCAGTTTAAAAGTGGCGGCAGGACAGTTCTTC. The chain links TRBV12-3 or TRBV12-4 to TRBJ2-1, with D hard to call. This CDR3 is 13 amino acids long. Between the trimmed V and J ends, which lost 2 bases and 13 bases, there was a span of 15 bases.

This clonotype was seen a handful of times. The chain combines TRBV7-6 with TRBJ1-4; maybe TRBD1 (5 bases). The germline CDR1 and CDR2 sequences are SGHVS and FNYEAQ. This CDR3 spans 17 amino acids. V was cut by 5 bases and J by 4 bases, with 20 bases left in between. The CDR3 here is CASSKTGTQTLNEKLFF. CDR3 sequence (DNA): TGTGCCAGCAGCAAAACCGGGACTCAAACCCTTAATGAAAAACTGTTTTTT.

This clonotype was seen a handful of times. The J gene is TRBJ2-7, the V gene TRBV5-1; 14 positions match TRBD2. Looked up from germline, CDR1 is SGHRS and CDR2 is YFSETQ. The CDR3 is 15 residues long. J was trimmed by 5 bases and V by 4 bases; bases with no gene match: 5. The CDR3 region is CASSVTSGGADEQYF. The CDR3 nucleotides read TGCGCCAGCAGCGTGACTAGCGGGGGGGCAGACGAGCAGTACTTC.

There are a few counts of this clonotype. V gene TRBV25-1 combines with J gene TRBJ2-1; D could derive from TRBD1 or TRBD2 (5 bases each). The germline V gene encodes CDR1 MGHDK and CDR2 SYGVNS. CDR3 length equals 15 residues. Between the trimmed V and J ends, which lost 3 bases and 2 bases, there was a span of 11 bases. Here the CDR3 DNA reads TGTGCCAGCAGTGACCCCCGGGACCCCTACAATGAGCAGTTCTTC. It codes for CASSDPRDPYNEQFF.

There are many counts of this clonotype. V gene TRBV4-1 combines with J gene TRBJ1-2; D is undetermined. The CDR3 is 14 residues long. Between the trimmed V and J ends, which lost 0 bases and 8 bases, there was a span of 13 bases. The germline V gene encodes CDR1 MGHRA and CDR2 YSYEKL. DNA for the CDR3: TGCGCCAGCAGCCAAGATTGGGGAAAAGGGGGCTACACCTTC. Translated: CASSQDWGKGGYTF.

The chain links TRBV20-1 to TRBJ2-3, with 8 positions matching TRBD2. CDR3 length equals 14 residues. V gave up 5 bases and J gave up 5 bases; unmatched junction bases: 9. From germline, CDR1 is DFQATT and CDR2 SNEGSKA (reference sequence). The CDR3 here is CSAGSGGQGDTQYF. The CDR3, as DNA: TGCAGTGCTGGGAGCGGGGGCCAGGGAGATACGCAGTATTTT.

This chain uses TRBV4-3 with TRBJ2-1, with TRBD2 matching over 11 bases. V gave up 3 bases and J gave up 4 bases; unmatched junction bases: 5. CDR1 is LGHNA, CDR2 YSLEER, per germline. The CDR3 spans 16 residues. The CDR3 protein is CASSQSSGRQYNEQFF. The CDR3 coding sequence is TGCGCCAGCAGCCAGTCTAGCGGGAGGCAATACAATGAGCAGTTCTTC.

In its sample, this clonotype was seen a few times. This chain connects TRBV30 to TRBJ2-7; D unclear. Germline V gene sequence: CDR1 GTSNPN, CDR2 SVGIG (reference sequence). V shed 3 bases and J shed 8 bases, with 14 bases lying between them. The CDR3 has 12 amino acids. The CDR3 loop is CAWSVGLGQQYF. Written as DNA, the CDR3 is TGTGCCTGGAGCGTCGGATTAGGCCAGCAGTACTTC.

This clonotype came up a few times. This chain uses TRBV20-1 with TRBJ2-7, with D possibly being TRBD1 (6 bases). The CDR3 is 13 amino acids. Trimming left V 2 bases short and J 3 bases short, with 11 bases between. The germline CDR1 and CDR2 sequences are DFQATT and SNEGSKA (reference sequence). The CDR3 loop is CSARNRENYEQYF. For the CDR3, the DNA is TGCAGTGCTAGAAACAGGGAAAACTACGAGCAGTACTTC.

This clonotype turned up a few times. The chain carries TRBV5-1 and TRBJ2-2; D is perhaps TRBD2 (5 bases). The CDR3 has 16 residues. Between the trimmed V and J ends, which lost 0 bases and 3 bases, there was a span of 12 bases. CDR1 SGHRS and CDR2 YFSETQ come from the germline V gene. Written as DNA, the CDR3 is TGCGCCAGCAGCTTGGCCGGGAAGGTGGACACCGGGGAGCTGTTTTTT. Its translation: CASSLAGKVDTGELFF. Full variable domain (outside the CDR3, taken from reference TRBV5-1 and TRBJ2-2): KAGVTQTPRYLIKTRGQQVTLSCSPISGHRSVSWYQQTPGQGLQFLFEYFSETQRNKGNFPGRFSGRQFSNSRSEMNVSTLELGDSALYLCASSLAGKVDTGELFFGEGSRLTVL.

The chain uses TRBV5-1 and TRBJ2-1; 15 bases map to TRBD2. The V gene's germline CDR1 is SGHRS and CDR2 YFSETQ. V lost 6 bases, J lost 8 bases, and 12 bases stayed unmatched. This CDR3 contains 17 residues. CDR3 DNA sequence: TGCGCCAGCACCTCCCAGACGGGACTAGCGGGGGGCGATGAGCAGTTCTTC. The encoded protein is CASTSQTGLAGGDEQFF.

Of note for this clonotype: The CDR3 end shows no conserved phenylalanine or tryptophan, and so a read error is likely. This chain uses TRBV12-3 or TRBV12-4 with TRBJ2-5; D may be TRBD2 (7 bases). Trimming removed 3 bases at V and 4 bases at J, with 9 bases between. This CDR3 region has 13 residues. CDR3: CASSFGGPETQYS. The CDR3 DNA sequence: TGTGCCAGCAGTTTCGGGGGGCCAGAGACCCAGTACTCC.